This T cell receptor beta chain came from a study of control samples from healthy donors and cancer patients. The repertoire was sequenced with immunoSEQ multiplex PCR; TCRdb's copy has only in-frame clones and lacks some. Of about 58,000 clones in the sample, roughly 94% are singletons; the top ten hold 3.5% to 4.5%. V lost 3 bases to trimming and J lost 8 bases, with 17 bases between them. The V gene's germline CDR1 is SGHRS and CDR2 YFSETQ. The CDR3 is made up of 14 amino acids. The chain links TRBV5-1 to TRBJ1-2; TRBD1 is a possible D gene (5 bases). The sequencing sample was made of blood. The TCR was taken from a man aged 25 to 40 in good health. CDR3 sequence reads: CASSSLRSGQGYTF. The CDR3 region has the DNA TGCGCCAGCAGCTCCCTTAGGTCAGGGCAGGGCTACACCTTC.